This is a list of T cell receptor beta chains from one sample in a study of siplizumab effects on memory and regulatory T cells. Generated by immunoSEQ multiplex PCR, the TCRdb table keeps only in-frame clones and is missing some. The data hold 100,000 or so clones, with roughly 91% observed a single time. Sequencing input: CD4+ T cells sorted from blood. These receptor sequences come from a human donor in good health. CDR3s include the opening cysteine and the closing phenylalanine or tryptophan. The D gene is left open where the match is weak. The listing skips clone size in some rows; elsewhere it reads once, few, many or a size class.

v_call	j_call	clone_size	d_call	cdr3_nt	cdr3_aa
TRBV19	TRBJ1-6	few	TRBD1	TGTGCCAGTAGCCCCGGGACAGCCGGCTCACCCCTCCACTTT	CASSPGTAGSPLHF
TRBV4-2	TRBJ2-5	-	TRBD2	TGTGCCAGCAGCCAGGTCCCGACTAGCGGATACCAAGAGACCCAGTACTTC	CASSQVPTSGYQETQYF
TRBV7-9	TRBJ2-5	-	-	TGTGCCAGCAGCCGTACGGGGAGCGATGGGAAGACCCAGTACTTC	CASSRTGSDGKTQYF
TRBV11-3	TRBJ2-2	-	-	TGTGCCAGCAGCTTAGATCCAATCGGGGAGCTGTTTTTT	CASSLDPIGELFF
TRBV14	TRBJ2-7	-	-	TGTGCCAGCAGTTGGACTGGAGGGGCCTACGAGCAGTACTTC	CASSWTGGAYEQYF
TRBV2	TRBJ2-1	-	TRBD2	TGTGCCAGCAGTGAACAGGCTAGCGGGAAGCAGTTCTTC	CASSEQASGKQFF
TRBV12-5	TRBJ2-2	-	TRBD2	TGTGCTAGTGGTTGGGGACTAGCGGGAGTCCGCACCGGGGAGCTGTTTTTT	CASGWGLAGVRTGELFF
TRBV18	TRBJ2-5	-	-	TGTGCCAGCTCACCACAGGGGTTGTCAGAGACCCAGTACTTC	CASSPQGLSETQYF
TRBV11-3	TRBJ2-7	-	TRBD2	TGTGCCAGCAGCTTAGCCGCGGGGGGCTACGAGCAGTACTTC	CASSLAAGGYEQYF
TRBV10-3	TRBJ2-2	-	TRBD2	TGTGCCATCACCGGCGGGGGCACCGGGGAGCTGTTTTTT	CAITGGGTGELFF
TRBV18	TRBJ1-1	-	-	TGTGCCAGCTCACCACCGCGAGGTCGCGGCACTGAAGCTTTCTTT	CASSPPRGRGTEAFF
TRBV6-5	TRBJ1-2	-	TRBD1	TGTGCCAGCAGCAGAGGCAGGGGGAACTATGGCTACACCTTC	CASSRGRGNYGYTF
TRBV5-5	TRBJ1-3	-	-	TGTGCCAGCAGCCCGGTGGAAAGTGCTGGAAACACCATATATTTT	CASSPVESAGNTIYF
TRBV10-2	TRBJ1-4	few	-	TGCGCCAGCAGGACTACTACAGGGTCGGGGGAAAAACTGTTTTTT	CASRTTTGSGEKLFF
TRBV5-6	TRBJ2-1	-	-	TGTGCCAGCAGCTTGGCCACATCTGAGCAGTTCTTC	CASSLATSEQFF
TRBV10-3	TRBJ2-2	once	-	TGTGCCATCCATCAGGGGCTCAACACCGGGGAGCTGTTTTTT	CAIHQGLNTGELFF
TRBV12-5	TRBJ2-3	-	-	TGTGCTAGTGGTTTGGTAATGGGCGGCCTCCCAGATACGCAGTATTTT	CASGLVMGGLPDTQYF
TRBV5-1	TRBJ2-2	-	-	TGCGCCAGCAGCTTGTTACTGAACACCGGGGAGCTGTTTTTT	CASSLLLNTGELFF
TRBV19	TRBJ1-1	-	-	TGTGCCAGTACCAACCCAGGGAGGGCTCGGGACACTGAAGCTTTCTTT	CASTNPGRARDTEAFF
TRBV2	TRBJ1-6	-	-	TGTGCCAGCAGCCACCACAGAAGCTCCTATAATTCACCCCTCCACTTT	CASSHHRSSYNSPLHF
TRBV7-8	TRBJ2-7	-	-	TGTGCCAGCAGCCTTGGGCACCGAGGCTACGAGCAGTACTTC	CASSLGHRGYEQYF
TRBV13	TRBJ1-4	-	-	TGTGCCAGCTCCACGGGACGATTAGAAAAACTGTTTTTT	CASSTGRLEKLFF
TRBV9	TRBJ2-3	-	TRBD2	TGTGCCAGCAGCGAGGGTGCCGGCGGGAGCTCAGATACGCAGTATTTT	CASSEGAGGSSDTQYF
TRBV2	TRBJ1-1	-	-	TGTGCCAGCGGGATGACAGGGAACACTGAAGCTTTCTTT	CASGMTGNTEAFF
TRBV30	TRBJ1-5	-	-	TGTGCCTGGAGTACGGGGAATGGCAATCAGCCCCAGCATTTT	CAWSTGNGNQPQHF
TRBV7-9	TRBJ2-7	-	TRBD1	TGTGCCAGCAGCCGGGACAGTCTCAGTTACGAGCAGTACTTC	CASSRDSLSYEQYF
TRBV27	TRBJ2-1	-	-	TGTGCCAGCAGTTTACCCTCCGGAATCGAGCAGTTCTTC	CASSLPSGIEQFF
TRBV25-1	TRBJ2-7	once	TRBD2	TGTGCCAGCAGGGGGGGGGAAGTGACCGAGCAGTACTTC	CASRGGEVTEQYF
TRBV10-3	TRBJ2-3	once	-	TGTGCCATCAGTGAGAGGGGAAGCACAGATACGCAGTATTTT	CAISERGSTDTQYF
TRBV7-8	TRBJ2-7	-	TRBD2	TGTGCCAGCAGCATGGGCGCGGGGGAGTTCGAGCAGTACTTC	CASSMGAGEFEQYF
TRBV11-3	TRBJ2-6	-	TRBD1	TGTGCCAGCAGCTTTGACAGGGTACCTGGGGCCAACGTCCTGACTTTC	CASSFDRVPGANVLTF
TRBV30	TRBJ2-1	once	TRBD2	TGTGCCTGTACCCAGACAGCGGGAGGCCGCTACAATGAGCAGTTCTTC	CACTQTAGGRYNEQFF
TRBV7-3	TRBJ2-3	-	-	TGTGCCAGCAGCAACGGGGCGTCGGCTAGCACAGATACGCAGTATTTT	CASSNGASASTDTQYF
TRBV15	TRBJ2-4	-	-	TGTGCCACTACCGAGGGCAGCGGAAACATTCAGTACTTC	CATTEGSGNIQYF